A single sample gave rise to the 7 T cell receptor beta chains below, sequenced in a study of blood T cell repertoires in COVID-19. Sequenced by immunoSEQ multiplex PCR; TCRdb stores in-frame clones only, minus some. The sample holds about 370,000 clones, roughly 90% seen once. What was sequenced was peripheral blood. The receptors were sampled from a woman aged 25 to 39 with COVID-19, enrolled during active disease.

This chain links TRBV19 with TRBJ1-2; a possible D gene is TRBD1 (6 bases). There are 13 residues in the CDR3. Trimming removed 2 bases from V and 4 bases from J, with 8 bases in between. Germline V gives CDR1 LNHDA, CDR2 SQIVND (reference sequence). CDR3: CASSIQGRYGYTF. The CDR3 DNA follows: TGTGCCAGTAGTATACAGGGGCGCTATGGCTACACCTTC.

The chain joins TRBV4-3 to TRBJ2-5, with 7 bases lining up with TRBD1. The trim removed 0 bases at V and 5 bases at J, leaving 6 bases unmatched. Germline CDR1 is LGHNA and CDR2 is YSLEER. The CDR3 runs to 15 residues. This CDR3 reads CASSQDRGPGETQYF. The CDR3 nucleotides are TGCGCCAGCAGCCAAGATAGGGGGCCGGGGGAGACCCAGTACTTC.

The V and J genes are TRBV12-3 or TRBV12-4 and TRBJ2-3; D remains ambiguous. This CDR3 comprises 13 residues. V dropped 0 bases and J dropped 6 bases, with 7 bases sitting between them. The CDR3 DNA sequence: TGTGCCAGCAGTTTAGCGGGCCCTGATACGCAGTATTTT. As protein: CASSLAGPDTQYF.

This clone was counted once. The CDR3 protein is CASSPGTHSGANVLTF. The CDR3 DNA sequence: TGTGCCAGCTCACCGGGCACTCACTCTGGGGCCAACGTCCTGACTTTC. J is TRBJ2-6 and V is TRBV18; D gene unclear. Germline V CDR1 and CDR2: KGHSH, LQKENI. This CDR3 region has 16 residues. Trimming pared 3 bases from V and 0 bases from J, leaving 9 bases between.

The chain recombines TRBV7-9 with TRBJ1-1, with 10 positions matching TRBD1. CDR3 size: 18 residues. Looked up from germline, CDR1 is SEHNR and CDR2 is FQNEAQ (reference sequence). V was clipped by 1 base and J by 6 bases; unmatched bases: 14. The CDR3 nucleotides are TGTGCCAGCAGCTTAGGCGGTGGGGACAGGGGCCGACGGGCTGAAGCTTTCTTT. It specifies CASSLGGGDRGRRAEAFF.

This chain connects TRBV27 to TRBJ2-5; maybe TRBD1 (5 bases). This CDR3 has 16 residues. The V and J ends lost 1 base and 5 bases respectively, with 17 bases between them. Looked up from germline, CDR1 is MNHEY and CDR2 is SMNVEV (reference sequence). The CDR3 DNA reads TGTGCCAGCAGTTTATTAGGGCGGCAGGGTGGGGAGACCCAGTACTTC. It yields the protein CASSLLGRQGGETQYF.

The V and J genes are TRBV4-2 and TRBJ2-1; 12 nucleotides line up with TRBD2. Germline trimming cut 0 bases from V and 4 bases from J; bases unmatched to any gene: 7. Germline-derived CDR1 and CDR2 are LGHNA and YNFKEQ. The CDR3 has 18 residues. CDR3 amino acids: CASSQDGPSGGAYNEQFF. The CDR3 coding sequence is TGTGCCAGCAGCCAAGATGGGCCTAGCGGGGGGGCTTACAATGAGCAGTTCTTC.